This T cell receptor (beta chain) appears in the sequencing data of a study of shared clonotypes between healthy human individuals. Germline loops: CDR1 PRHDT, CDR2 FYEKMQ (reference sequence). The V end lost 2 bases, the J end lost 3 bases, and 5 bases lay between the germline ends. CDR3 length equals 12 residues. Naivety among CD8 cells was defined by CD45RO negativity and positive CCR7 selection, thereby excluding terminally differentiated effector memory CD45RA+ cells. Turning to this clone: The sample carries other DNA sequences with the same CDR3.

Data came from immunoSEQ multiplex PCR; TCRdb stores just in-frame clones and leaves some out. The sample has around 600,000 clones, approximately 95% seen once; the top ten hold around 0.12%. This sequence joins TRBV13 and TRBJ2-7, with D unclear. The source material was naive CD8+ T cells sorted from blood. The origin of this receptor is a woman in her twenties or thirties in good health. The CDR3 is CASSLLGYEQYF. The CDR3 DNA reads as TGTGCCAGCAGCTTACTCGGCTACGAGCAGTACTTC. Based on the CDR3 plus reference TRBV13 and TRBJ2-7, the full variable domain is AAGVIQSPRHLIKEKRETATLKCYPIPRHDTVYWYQQGPGQDPQFLISFYEKMQSDKGSIPDRFSAQQFSDYHSELNMSSLELGDSALYFCASSLLGYEQYFGPGTRLTVT.